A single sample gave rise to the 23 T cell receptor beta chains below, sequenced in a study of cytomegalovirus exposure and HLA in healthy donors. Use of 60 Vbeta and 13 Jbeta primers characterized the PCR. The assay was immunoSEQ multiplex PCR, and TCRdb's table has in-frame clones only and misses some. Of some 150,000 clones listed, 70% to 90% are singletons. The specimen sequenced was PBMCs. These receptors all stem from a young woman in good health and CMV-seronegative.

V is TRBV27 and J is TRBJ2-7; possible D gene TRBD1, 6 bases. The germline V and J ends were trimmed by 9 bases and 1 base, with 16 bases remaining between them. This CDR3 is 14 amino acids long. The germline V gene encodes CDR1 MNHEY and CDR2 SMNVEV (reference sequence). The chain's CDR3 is CASSTQQGSYEQYF. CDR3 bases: TGTGCCAGTTCGACCCAGCAGGGGTCCTACGAGCAGTACTTC.

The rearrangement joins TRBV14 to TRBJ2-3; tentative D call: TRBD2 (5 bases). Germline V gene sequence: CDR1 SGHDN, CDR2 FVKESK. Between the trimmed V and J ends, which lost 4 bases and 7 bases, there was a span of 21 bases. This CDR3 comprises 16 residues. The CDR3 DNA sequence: TGTGCCAGCAGCCCCCTTGAGGGAAGACTCACTTATACGCAGTATTTT. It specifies CASSPLEGRLTYTQYF.

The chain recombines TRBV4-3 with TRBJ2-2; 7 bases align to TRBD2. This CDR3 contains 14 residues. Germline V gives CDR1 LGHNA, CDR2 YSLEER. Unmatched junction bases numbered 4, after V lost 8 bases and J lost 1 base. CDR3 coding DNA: TGCGCCAGCCAAAGCGGGGTGAACACCGGGGAGCTGTTTTTT. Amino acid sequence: CASQSGVNTGELFF.

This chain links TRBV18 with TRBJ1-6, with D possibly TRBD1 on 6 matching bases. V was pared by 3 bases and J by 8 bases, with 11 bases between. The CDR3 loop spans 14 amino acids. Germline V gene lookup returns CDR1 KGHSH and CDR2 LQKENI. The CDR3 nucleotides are TGTGCCAGCTCACCGGACAGAGCCTATTCACCCCTCCACTTT. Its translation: CASSPDRAYSPLHF.

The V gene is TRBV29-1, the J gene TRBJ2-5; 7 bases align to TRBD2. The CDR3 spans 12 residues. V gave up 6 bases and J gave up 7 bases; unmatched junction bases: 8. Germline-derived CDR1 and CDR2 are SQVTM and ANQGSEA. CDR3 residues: CSVGGRPGTQYF. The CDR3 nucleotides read TGCAGCGTGGGAGGGCGCCCAGGGACCCAGTACTTC.

The CDR3 is CASSLAQGATEAFF. In DNA form, the CDR3 reads TGTGCCAGCAGCTTGGCACAGGGGGCGACTGAAGCTTTCTTT. The chain has TRBV5-8 and TRBJ1-1; 9 positions agree with TRBD1. The V segment lost 0 bases and the J segment 5 bases; nucleotides outside the gene matches: 2. This CDR3 is 14 amino acids long. Germline lookup yields CDR1 SGHTS and CDR2 YDEGEE.

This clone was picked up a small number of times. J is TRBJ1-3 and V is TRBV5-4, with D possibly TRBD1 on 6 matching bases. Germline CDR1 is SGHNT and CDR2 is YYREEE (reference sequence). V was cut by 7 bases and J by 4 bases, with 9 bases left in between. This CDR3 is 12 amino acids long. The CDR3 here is CASWGPGNTIYF. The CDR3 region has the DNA TGTGCCAGCTGGGGGCCCGGAAACACCATATATTTT.

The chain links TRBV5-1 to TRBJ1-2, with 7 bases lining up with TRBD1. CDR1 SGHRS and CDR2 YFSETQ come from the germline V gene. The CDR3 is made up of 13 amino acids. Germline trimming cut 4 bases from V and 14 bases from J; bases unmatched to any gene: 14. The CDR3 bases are TGCGCCAGCAGCCTCGACTCCAGGGACAGTGAGACCTTC. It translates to CASSLDSRDSETF.

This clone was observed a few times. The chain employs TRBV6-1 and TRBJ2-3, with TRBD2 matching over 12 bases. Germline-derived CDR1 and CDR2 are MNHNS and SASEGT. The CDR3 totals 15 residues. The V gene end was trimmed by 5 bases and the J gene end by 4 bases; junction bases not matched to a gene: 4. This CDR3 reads CASSPLAGGPDTQYF. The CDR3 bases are TGTGCCAGCAGTCCCCTAGCGGGAGGGCCAGATACGCAGTATTTT.

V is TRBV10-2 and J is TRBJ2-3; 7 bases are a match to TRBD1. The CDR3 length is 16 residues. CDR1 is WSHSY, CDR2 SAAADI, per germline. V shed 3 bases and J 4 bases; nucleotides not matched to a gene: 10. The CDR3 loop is CASSDKQGMGSDTQYF. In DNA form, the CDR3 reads TGCGCCAGCAGTGACAAACAGGGGATGGGTTCAGATACGCAGTATTTT.

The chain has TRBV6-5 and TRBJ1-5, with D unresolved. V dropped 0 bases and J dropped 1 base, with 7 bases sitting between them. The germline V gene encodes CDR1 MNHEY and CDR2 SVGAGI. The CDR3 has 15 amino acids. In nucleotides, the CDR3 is TGTGCCAGCAGTTACTCCATCCCCAGCAATCAGCCCCAGCATTTT. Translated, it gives CASSYSIPSNQPQHF.

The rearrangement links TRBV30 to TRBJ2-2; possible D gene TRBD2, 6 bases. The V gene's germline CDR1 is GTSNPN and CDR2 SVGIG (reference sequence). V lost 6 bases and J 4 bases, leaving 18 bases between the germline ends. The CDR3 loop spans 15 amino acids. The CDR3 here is CACQFRGVGTGELFF. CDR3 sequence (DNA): TGTGCCTGCCAATTCCGCGGGGTTGGCACCGGGGAGCTGTTTTTT.

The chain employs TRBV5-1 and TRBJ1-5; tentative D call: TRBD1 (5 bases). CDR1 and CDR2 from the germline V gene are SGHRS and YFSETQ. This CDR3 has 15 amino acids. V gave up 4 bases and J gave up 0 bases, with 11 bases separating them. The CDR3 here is CASSRDSLSNQPQHF. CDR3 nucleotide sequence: TGCGCCAGCAGCAGAGACAGCCTTAGCAATCAGCCCCAGCATTTT.

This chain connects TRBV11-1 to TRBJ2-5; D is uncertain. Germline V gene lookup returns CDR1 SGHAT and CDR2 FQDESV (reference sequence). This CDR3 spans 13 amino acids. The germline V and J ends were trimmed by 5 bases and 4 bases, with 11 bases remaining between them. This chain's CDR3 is CASSQGPGETQYF. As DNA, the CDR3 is TGTGCCAGCAGCCAAGGTCCGGGAGAGACCCAGTACTTC. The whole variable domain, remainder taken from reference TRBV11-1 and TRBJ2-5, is EAEVAQSPRYKITEKSQAVAFWCDPISGHATLYWYRQILGQGPELLVQFQDESVVDDSQLPKDRFSAERLKGVDSTLKIQPAELGDSAMYLCASSQGPGETQYFGPGTRLLVL.

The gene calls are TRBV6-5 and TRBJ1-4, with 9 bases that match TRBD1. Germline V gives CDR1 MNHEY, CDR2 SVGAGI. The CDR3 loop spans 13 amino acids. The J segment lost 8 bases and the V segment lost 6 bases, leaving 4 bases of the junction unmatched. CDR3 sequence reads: CASRRQGVEKLFF. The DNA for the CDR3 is TGTGCCAGCAGGAGACAGGGGGTAGAAAAACTGTTTTTT.

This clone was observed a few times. Here the CDR3 reads CASLGGDRGHEQYF. The CDR3 nucleotides are TGTGCCAGCCTGGGGGGGGACAGGGGGCACGAGCAGTACTTC. This chain uses TRBV6-5 with TRBJ2-7, with TRBD1 identical over 12 bases. Germline CDR1 MNHEY, CDR2 SVGAGI. The CDR3 spans 14 residues. The trim removed 8 bases at V and 5 bases at J, leaving 7 bases unmatched.

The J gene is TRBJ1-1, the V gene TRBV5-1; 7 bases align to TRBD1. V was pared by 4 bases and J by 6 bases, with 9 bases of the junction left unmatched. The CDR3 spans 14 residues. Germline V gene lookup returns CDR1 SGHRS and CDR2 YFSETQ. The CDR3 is CASSLQGVGPEAFF. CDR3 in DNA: TGCGCCAGCAGCCTCCAGGGGGTAGGACCTGAAGCTTTCTTT.

CDR3 sequence: CASSLGLYGYTF. The CDR3 DNA reads as TGTGCCAGCAGTTTAGGACTCTATGGCTACACCTTC. This chain uses TRBV28 with TRBJ1-2; D not certain. Germline CDR1 is MDHEN and CDR2 is SYDVKM. This CDR3 is 12 amino acids long. Trimming removed 2 bases at V and 4 bases at J, with 5 bases between.

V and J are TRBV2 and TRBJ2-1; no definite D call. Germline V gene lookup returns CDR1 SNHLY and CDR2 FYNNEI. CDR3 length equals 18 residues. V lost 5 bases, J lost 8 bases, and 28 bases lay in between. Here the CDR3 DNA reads TGTGCCAGCAGTATACCAATGACTTGGAATTATCTTATGGATGAGCAGTTCTTC. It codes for CASSIPMTWNYLMDEQFF.

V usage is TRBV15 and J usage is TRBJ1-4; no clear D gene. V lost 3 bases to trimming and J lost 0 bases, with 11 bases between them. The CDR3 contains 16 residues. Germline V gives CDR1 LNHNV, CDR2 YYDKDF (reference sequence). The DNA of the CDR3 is TGTGCCACCAGCAGCCCCGCTCAGACAACTAATGAAAAACTGTTTTTT. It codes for CATSSPAQTTNEKLFF.

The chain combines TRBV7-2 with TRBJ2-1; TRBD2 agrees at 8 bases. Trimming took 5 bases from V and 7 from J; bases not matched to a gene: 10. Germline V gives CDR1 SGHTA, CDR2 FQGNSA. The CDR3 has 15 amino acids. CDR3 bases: TGTGCCAGCAGCCCGGGAGTAGCGGGGATTAATGAGCAGTTCTTC. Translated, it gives CASSPGVAGINEQFF.

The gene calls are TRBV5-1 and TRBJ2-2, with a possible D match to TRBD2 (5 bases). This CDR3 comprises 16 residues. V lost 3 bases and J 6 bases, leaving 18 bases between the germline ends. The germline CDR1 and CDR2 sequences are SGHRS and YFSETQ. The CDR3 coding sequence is TGCGCCAGCAGCTCTCGTGCGCGGGCGGAGTCCGGGGAGCTGTTTTTT. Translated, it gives CASSSRARAESGELFF.

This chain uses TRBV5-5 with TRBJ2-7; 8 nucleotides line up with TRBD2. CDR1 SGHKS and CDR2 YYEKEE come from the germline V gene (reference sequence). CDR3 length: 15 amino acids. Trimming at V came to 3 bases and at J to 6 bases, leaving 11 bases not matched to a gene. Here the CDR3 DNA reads TGTGCCAGCAGCTGGGCGGGGGGCTCGTCCGGCGAGCAGTACTTC. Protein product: CASSWAGGSSGEQYF.